These 15 T cell receptor beta chains were all obtained from the same sample, sequenced in a study of OX40 agonist ivuxolimab in advanced cancers. Receptor amplification or capture employed the immunoSEQ multiplex PCR assay. The clones in this table, taken by TCRdb from immuneACCESS, are in-frame only. Not every clone is retained; where verified, under half of the shortfall comes from an unresolved V gene, and the cause of the rest is unknown. This sample gives tens of thousands of clones in total; 84% of them show up just once. Of the sample, approximately 7% falls within the top ten clones. The sample consisted of CD4+ or CD8+ T cells sorted from blood, taken in a trial of the OX40 agonist ivuxolimab. Source of these receptors: an adult with an advanced solid tumor such as melanoma, head and neck, liver or kidney cancer.

This chain uses TRBV4-1 with TRBJ1-1, with D maybe TRBD1 (6 bases). V shed 0 bases and J shed 2 bases, with 10 bases lying between them. CDR1 is MGHRA and CDR2 is YSYEKL in the germline V gene. The CDR3 is 15 amino acids. DNA for the CDR3: TGCGCCAGCAGCCAAGATCGACAGGTTAACACTGAAGCTTTCTTT. Its protein product is CASSQDRQVNTEAFF.

The chain uses TRBV11-2 and TRBJ2-5, with 8 bases aligning to TRBD2. V was clipped by 4 bases and J by 2 bases; unmatched bases: 6. The CDR3 contains 15 residues. Germline values: CDR1 SGHAT, CDR2 FQNNGV. The CDR3 sequence: CASSSLAGGQETQYF. The CDR3 DNA sequence: TGTGCCAGCAGCTCTCTGGCGGGGGGACAAGAGACCCAGTACTTC.

This rearrangement joins TRBV5-5 to TRBJ1-4; the D gene is possibly TRBD1 (6 bases). Per germline, CDR1 SGHKS and CDR2 YYEKEE (reference sequence). There are 18 residues in the CDR3. The ends were cut back, 0 bases at V and 13 bases at J, with 28 bases in the middle. The DNA of the CDR3 is TGTGCCAGCAGCTTGGCCCCCGGGTCAGGGGATAGAAGGGGGAGACTGTTTTTT. This sequence encodes CASSLAPGSGDRRGRLFF.

The genes are TRBV6-1 and TRBJ1-1, with D perhaps matching TRBD1 (5 bases). The CDR3 has 14 amino acids. V was pared by 1 base and J by 2 bases, with 8 bases between. Germline V lookup: CDR1 MNHNS, CDR2 SASEGT. The CDR3 nucleotides read TGTGCCAGCAGTGAAGGGGGGGGAAACACTGAAGCTTTCTTT. This sequence encodes CASSEGGGNTEAFF.

V is TRBV7-9 and J is TRBJ1-2; 7 nucleotides align to TRBD1. V shed 8 bases and J 0 bases; nucleotides not matched to a gene: 3. The germline V gene has CDR1 SEHNR and CDR2 FQNEAQ (reference sequence). The CDR3 covers 13 residues. The CDR3 DNA is TGTGCCAGCGGGGGGACAGCTAACTATGGCTACACCTTC. Translating gives CASGGTANYGYTF.

V usage is TRBV9 and J usage is TRBJ2-3; 12 bases match TRBD2. J gave up 5 bases and V 0 bases, and 10 bases lay outside the gene matches. Looked up from germline, CDR1 is SGDLS and CDR2 is YYNGEE. CDR3 length: 18 residues. The CDR3 sequence: CASSVDTSGGPAVDTQYF. The CDR3 DNA is TGTGCCAGCAGCGTAGACACTAGCGGGGGGCCTGCGGTAGATACGCAGTATTTT.

Only one count was recorded for this clone. V is TRBV14 and J is TRBJ1-4; D unresolved. Trimming took off 0 bases at V and 0 bases at J, with 8 bases between the two ends. The CDR3 loop spans 16 amino acids. The germline gives CDR1 SGHDN, CDR2 FVKESK. CDR3 coding DNA: TGTGCCAGCAGCCAAGAGGGAAGCTCAACTAATGAAAAACTGTTTTTT. Translation: CASSQEGSSTNEKLFF.

The rearrangement joins TRBV21-1 to TRBJ1-1. TRBV21-1 represents a pseudogene. The CDR3 loop spans 14 amino acids. CDR3 coding DNA: TGTGCCAGCAGCGAGTTGGCCAGGGGACTTGAAGCTTTCTTT. This codes for CASSELARGLEAFF.

V gene TRBV7-8 combines with J gene TRBJ1-1; possibly TRBD1 for D (5 bases). Looked up from germline, CDR1 is SGHVS and CDR2 is FQNEAQ. The CDR3 contains 14 residues. Deletions cut 2 bases from V and 2 bases from J, with 9 bases between. CDR3 amino acids: CASSLSGDNTEAFF. In nucleotides, the CDR3 is TGTGCCAGCAGCTTAAGTGGGGACAACACTGAAGCTTTCTTT.

V and J are TRBV19 and TRBJ1-5, with D possibly TRBD1 on 6 matching bases. The CDR3 totals 15 residues. The germline CDR1 and CDR2 sequences are LNHDA and SQIVND (reference sequence). V lost 6 bases to trimming and J lost 2 bases, with 14 bases between them. The CDR3 bases are TGTGCCAGTAGACCAACAGGGACGGGCAATCAGCCCCAGCATTTT. Translating gives CASRPTGTGNQPQHF.

This clone has a count of ten or more. The rearrangement links TRBV7-3 to TRBJ2-5; 7 bases map to TRBD1. The CDR3 runs 13 residues. V trimming: 5 bases; J trimming: 5 bases; junction bases outside the gene matches: 5. Germline lookup yields CDR1 SGHTA and CDR2 FQGTGA. Here the CDR3 DNA reads TGTGCCAGCAGCCAGGGACAGCGGGAGACCCAGTACTTC. It encodes CASSQGQRETQYF.

The chain combines TRBV7-9 with TRBJ1-1, with 8 bases identical to TRBD1. The CDR3 covers 13 residues. Germline trimming cut 4 bases from V and 5 bases from J; bases unmatched to any gene: 3. Germline V gene sequence: CDR1 SEHNR, CDR2 FQNEAQ (reference sequence). The CDR3 DNA is TGTGCCAGCAGCTCACAGGGGGGAACTGAAGCTTTCTTT. Translated: CASSSQGGTEAFF.

The V gene is TRBV29-1, the J gene TRBJ2-7; D unresolved. Germline lookup yields CDR1 SQVTM and CDR2 ANQGSEA. V lost 5 bases and J 3 bases, leaving 14 bases between the germline ends. This CDR3 is 13 amino acids long. The CDR3 loop reads CSVQKQNGYEQYF. The CDR3 coding sequence is TGCAGCGTTCAAAAGCAGAACGGCTACGAGCAGTACTTC.

This chain connects TRBV2 to TRBJ1-1; no clear D gene. Trimming removed 8 bases at V and 0 bases at J, with 7 bases between. The CDR3 extends over 12 amino acids. Per germline, CDR1 SNHLY and CDR2 FYNNEI. CDR3 DNA sequence: TGTGCCAGCCTCGTAATGAACACTGAAGCTTTCTTT. Encoded protein: CASLVMNTEAFF. Full variable domain (missing parts from reference TRBV2 and TRBJ1-1): EPEVTQTPSHQVTQMGQEVILRCVPISNHLYFYWYRQILGQKVEFLVSFYNNEISEKSEIFDDQFSVERPDGSNFTLKIRSTKLEDSAMYFCASLVMNTEAFFGQGTRLTVV.

This clone was detected once. V gene TRBV7-2 combines with J gene TRBJ1-2; weak D call: TRBD1 (6 bases). V was trimmed by 6 bases and J by 8 bases, leaving 16 bases between them. CDR3 length: 13 residues. The germline CDR1 and CDR2 sequences are SGHTA and FQGNSA. The DNA of the CDR3 is TGTGCCAGCAGATCTAATACAGGGAAGGGCTACACCTTC. Encoded protein: CASRSNTGKGYTF.